Listed below are T cell receptor beta chains from one sample, sequenced in a study of molecular identifiers for immune sequencing clone quantification. TCRdb re-called the PCR reads with MiXCR, one entry per CDR3 protein. The table includes 35,000 to 40,000 distinct CDR3 sequences, roughly 19% detected once. The sequenced material came from naive CD8+ T cells from blood, with Jurkat cell RNA spiked in. The receptors shown here come from a human donor in good health. Some libraries in this study had Jurkat cell RNA spiked in. The CDR3 runs from the conserved cysteine through the conserved F or W. Each record gives: V gene, clone size, CDR3 protein. Part of the rows lack a size; the others show once, few, many or a class for expanded clones.

>TRBV20-1|many
CSARVGDSISYEQYF
>TRBV5-1|medium-sized
CASRGQGTQETQYF
>TRBV27|.
CASSFASGYEQYF
>TRBV10-2|many
CASSAGASYEQYF
>TRBV7-9|.
CASSPGAEGELFF
>TRBV23-1|medium-sized
CASSQSLQASTDTQYF
>TRBV13|.
CASRLEARGPQNIQYF
>TRBV7-9|many
CASSNPFGTGTYEQYF
>TRBV2|many
CASSEFGQNTEAFF
>TRBV19|many
CASSPTGTVTYEQYF
>TRBV27|many
CATLADRSYEQYF
>TRBV7-3|many
CASSQGGLDEQYF
>TRBV5-4|many
CASSLRGNYEQYF
>TRBV6-5|.
CASSYSYSGAYNEQFF
>TRBV4-1|many
CASSQGQPNTEAFF
>TRBV4-1|many
CASSQQGVEQFF
>TRBV7-9|many
CASSYALMNTGELFF
>TRBV15|.
CATSIQSNTGELFF
>TRBV4-3|few
CASSDGTYSYNEQFF
>TRBV7-3|many
CASSSRDNSYNEQFF
>TRBV7-9|few
CASHTGQGFTEAFF
>TRBV19|.
CAGSIWWEQNEAFF
>TRBV27|many
CASSLGSEQYF
>TRBV28|many
CASILGDTSTDTQYF
>TRBV4-1|many
CASSQGQGARNTEAFF
>TRBV5-4|many
CASSLGTDKRQYF
>TRBV9|many
CASSVGSLGVERAEAFF
>TRBV9|many
CASSVAGLADEQFF
>TRBV11-2|many
CASSLVPSGFNNEQFF
>TRBV20-1|many
CSAPGGGSYEQYF
>TRBV7-9|many
CASSSPGTSGLNEQFF
>TRBV25-1|.
CASSEYGAGGYSDEQFF
>TRBV7-9|.
CASSSGQGVRPQHF
>TRBV11-2|many
CASRYSNSPLHF
>TRBV6-6|many
CASSYPEQGAGADTQYF
>TRBV13|.
CASSSSGTGETQYF
>TRBV20-1|few
CSAKEWGPYNEQYF
>TRBV7-9|many
CASRINRARNQPQHF
>TRBV4-3|many
CASAPGTGEYEQYF
>TRBV27|few
CASSPRDRDYEQYF
>TRBV3-1|.
CASSQAGGQGPYEQYF
>TRBV6-5|many
CASRKTGTSNNQDFNTGELFF
>TRBV19|many
CASSIGGGSYNEQFF
>TRBV6-2/TRBV6-3|.
CASSAGDFYEQYF
>TRBV7-2|many
CASSSSASGLLDTQYF
>TRBV7-2|many
CASSLGGTDNFNSPLHF
>TRBV29-1|many
CSVEMNTEAFF
>TRBV4-1|.
CASSPLQDYNEQFF
>TRBV19|medium-sized
CASSISGARTDTQYF
>TRBV13|many
CASSGGGLAFF
>TRBV4-3|few
CASSQDVGASYGYTF
>TRBV7-9|many
CASSLETGSSYNSPLHF
>TRBV28|many
CATAFRGPVDEQYF
>TRBV3-1|.
CASSQPWTGSLTGELFF